This TCR beta chain emerged from a study of T cells after posttransplantation cyclophosphamide. This clone showed up many times. Treatment was busulfan-fludarabine conditioning, a marrow graft, and cyclophosphamide on days +3 and +4. The CDR3 sequence is 15 residues long. The germline gives CDR1 LNHNV, CDR2 YYDKDF (reference sequence). Losses at the gene ends were 4 bases for V and 2 bases for J; bases not matched to a gene: 6. Generated by immunoSEQ multiplex PCR, the TCRdb table keeps only in-frame clones and is missing some. This sample comprises 8,000 or so clones, none seen once only. The chain uses TRBV15 and TRBJ2-5, with TRBD1 identical over 8 bases. The input for sequencing was PBMCs, taken after allogeneic stem cell transplant with posttransplant cyclophosphamide. The TCR sequence derives from a male patient aged 50 to 60 who received an allogeneic stem cell transplant from an unrelated donor, was CMV-positive, and had acute GVHD only. The T cells may partly be graft donor cells. This chain's CDR3 is CATSNRDRPQETQYF. The CDR3 DNA sequence: TGTGCCACCAGCAACCGGGACAGGCCTCAAGAGACCCAGTACTTC.